The rows below give T cell receptor beta chains drawn from one sample of a study of blood T cell repertoires in COVID-19. The assay was immunoSEQ multiplex PCR, and TCRdb's table has in-frame clones only and misses some. This sample has about 190,000 clones, with around 85% found just once. Sequencing used PBMCs or T cells enriched from blood (not recorded which). The receptor set was obtained from a woman aged 30 to 39 who had recovered from COVID-19. Both conserved end residues are part of each CDR3. The D gene is left open where the match is weak. The size field is filled for only some rows; it gives once, few, many or a size class.

clone_size	v_call	d_call	j_call	cdr3_aa	cdr3_nt
NA	TRBV5-1	NA	TRBJ1-5	CASSLEGDRNQPQHF	TGCGCCAGCAGCTTGGAAGGGGATCGCAATCAGCCCCAGCATTTT
few	TRBV28	NA	TRBJ1-4	CASSLTSTYDATNEKLFF	TGTGCCAGCAGTTTAACCTCGACTTATGATGCAACTAATGAAAAACTGTTTTTT
NA	TRBV7-7	TRBD2	TRBJ2-5	CASSLDLRAGGGQETQYF	TGTGCTAGCAGCTTAGATCTCCGAGCGGGGGGGGGCCAAGAGACCCAGTACTTC
NA	TRBV3-1/TRBV3-2	NA	TRBJ1-3	CASSQSGSGNTIYF	TGTGCCAGCAGCCAAAGCGGCTCTGGAAACACCATATATTTT
NA	TRBV5-4	NA	TRBJ2-1	CASSLVTSSNEQFF	TGTGCCAGCAGCTTGGTGACTAGTAGCAATGAGCAGTTCTTC
NA	TRBV5-5	NA	TRBJ1-5	CASSLVGASNQPQHF	TGTGCCAGCAGCTTGGTGGGGGCTAGCAATCAGCCCCAGCATTTT
NA	TRBV28	NA	TRBJ1-2	CASSLETAAYGYTF	TGTGCCAGCAGTCTCGAAACAGCTGCCTATGGCTACACCTTC
NA	TRBV7-2	NA	TRBJ1-5	CASSPHQGPQHF	TGTGCCAGCAGCCCCCACCAGGGGCCCCAGCATTTT
NA	TRBV7-8	NA	TRBJ1-5	CASSFLNQPQHF	TGTGCCAGCAGCTTCCTCAATCAGCCCCAGCATTTT
NA	TRBV5-6	NA	TRBJ2-3	CASSLGPAGAQYF	TGTGCCAGCAGCTTGGGGCCAGCAGGTGCGCAGTATTTT
NA	TRBV21-1	NA	TRBJ2-7	CASSKNGGVMYEQYF	TGTGCCAGCAGCAAAAACGGGGGAGTAATGTACGAGCAGTACTTC
NA	TRBV6-5	TRBD2	TRBJ2-1	CASSRAGVGEQFF	TGTGCCAGCAGTAGGGCGGGAGTGGGTGAGCAGTTCTTC
NA	TRBV9	TRBD2	TRBJ2-5	CASSATSGTLGETQYF	TGTGCCAGCAGCGCGACTAGCGGGACGTTGGGGGAGACCCAGTACTTC
NA	TRBV2	TRBD1	TRBJ1-1	CASILSPLTGPNTEAFF	TGTGCCAGCATCCTCAGCCCCCTGACAGGGCCGAACACTGAAGCTTTCTTT
NA	TRBV12-5	NA	TRBJ2-2	CASVGQNTGELFF	TGTGCTAGTGTTGGACAAAACACCGGGGAGCTGTTTTTT
NA	TRBV6-2/TRBV6-3	NA	TRBJ1-1	CASSFRTEAFF	TGTGCCAGCAGTTTTCGCACTGAAGCTTTCTTT
NA	TRBV28	NA	TRBJ1-1	CASSTNRVDTEAFF	TGTGCCAGCAGCACCAACAGGGTCGACACTGAAGCTTTCTTT
NA	TRBV18	TRBD2	TRBJ2-7	CASSVTSGSYEQYF	TGTGCCAGCTCCGTGACTAGCGGGAGCTACGAGCAGTACTTC
few	TRBV27	TRBD1	TRBJ1-2	CASSPMNRDRFLPFYGYTF	TGTGCCAGCAGTCCGATGAACCGGGACAGGTTTTTGCCATTCTATGGCTACACCTTC
NA	TRBV19	TRBD1	TRBJ1-1	CASSIKWDRAALNTEAFF	TGTGCCAGTAGTATCAAATGGGACAGAGCCGCCCTTAACACTGAAGCTTTCTTT
once	TRBV11-2	NA	TRBJ2-1	CASSNHLGTLHNEQFF	TGTGCCAGCAGTAATCACCTCGGGACTCTTCACAATGAGCAGTTCTTC
few	TRBV4-1	TRBD1	TRBJ1-2	CAAGTGTYGYTF	TGCGCCGCGGGGACAGGTACTTATGGCTACACCTTC
NA	TRBV11-2	NA	TRBJ1-6	CAGQGSSYNSPLHF	TGTGCAGGCCAGGGGAGCTCCTATAATTCACCCCTCCACTTT
NA	TRBV28	NA	TRBJ1-2	CASGPRDIYGYTF	TGTGCCAGCGGGCCTAGGGACATCTATGGCTACACCTTC
NA	TRBV18	TRBD1	TRBJ1-1	CATRGQGGTEAFF	TGTGCCACTCGGGGCCAGGGGGGTACTGAAGCTTTCTTT
NA	TRBV7-8	NA	TRBJ2-5	CASSLLGLLGGETQYF	TGTGCCAGCAGCTTACTAGGCCTCCTCGGAGGGGAGACCCAGTACTTC
NA	TRBV6-1	NA	TRBJ1-2	CASSPGERYGYTF	TGTGCCAGCAGTCCCGGAGAGCGTTATGGCTACACCTTC
NA	TRBV18	NA	TRBJ1-2	CASSPAGGGGYGYTF	TGTGCCAGCTCACCAGCCGGCGGGGGTGGCTATGGCTACACCTTC
once	TRBV29-1	NA	TRBJ2-6	CSFYRSGANVLTF	TGCAGCTTCTACCGGTCTGGGGCCAACGTCCTGACTTTC
NA	TRBV11-2	NA	TRBJ1-2	CASSLRGNRQVADVLGYTF	TGTGCCAGCAGCTTAAGGGGGAACCGACAGGTTGCCGATGTTCTTGGCTACACCTTC
NA	TRBV7-3	TRBD1	TRBJ2-7	CASSSTGFHEQYF	TGTGCCAGCAGCTCGACAGGGTTCCACGAGCAGTACTTC
NA	TRBV25-1	TRBD2	TRBJ2-2	CATQWGGTGELFF	TGTGCCACACAGTGGGGGGGCACCGGGGAGCTGTTTTTT
NA	TRBV2	TRBD2	TRBJ2-1	CASTAGGSYNEQFF	TGTGCCAGCACGGCGGGAGGCTCCTACAATGAGCAGTTCTTC
NA	TRBV6-1	TRBD1	TRBJ1-6	CATTGVDNSPLHF	TGTGCCACCACAGGGGTGGATAATTCACCCCTCCACTTT
once	TRBV27	TRBD1	TRBJ2-4	CASSPAGTVAKNIQYF	TGTGCCAGCAGCCCCGCCGGGACAGTAGCCAAAAACATTCAGTACTTC
NA	TRBV29-1	TRBD1	TRBJ1-4	CSARGQGPQATNEKLFF	TGCAGCGCCAGGGGACAGGGGCCTCAAGCAACTAATGAAAAACTGTTTTTT
NA	TRBV19	NA	TRBJ1-5	CASSILLGQGGQPQHF	TGTGCCAGTAGTATTCTACTCGGCCAGGGAGGACAGCCCCAGCATTTT
NA	TRBV29-1	TRBD2	TRBJ2-7	CSVGASGFDEQYF	TGCAGCGTTGGGGCTAGCGGGTTCGACGAGCAGTACTTC
NA	TRBV5-4	NA	TRBJ2-2	CASSPGRGATGELFF	TGTGCCAGCAGCCCGGGCCGGGGTGCGACCGGGGAGCTGTTTTTT
NA	TRBV5-5	NA	TRBJ1-5	CASNSGILAGYSNQPQHF	TGTGCCAGCAACTCCGGAATCCTCGCGGGGTATAGCAATCAGCCCCAGCATTTT
NA	TRBV29-1	TRBD1	TRBJ1-1	CSVGGQYTEAFF	TGCAGCGTGGGGGGACAGTACACTGAAGCTTTCTTT
NA	TRBV5-1	TRBD2	TRBJ2-5	CASSLVGGGQETQYF	TGCGCCAGCAGCTTGGTCGGGGGGGGCCAAGAGACCCAGTACTTC
NA	TRBV6-7	TRBD1	TRBJ2-5	CASSRRQGPETQYF	TGTGCCAGCAGCCGACGACAGGGGCCAGAGACCCAGTACTTC
NA	TRBV19	TRBD1	TRBJ2-2	CASSIGPAGGFVTGELFF	TGTGCCAGTAGTATAGGGCCGGCAGGGGGCTTTGTAACCGGGGAGCTGTTTTTT
NA	TRBV7-9	NA	TRBJ2-5	CASSSTAVQETQYF	TGTGCCAGCAGCTCGACAGCAGTCCAAGAGACCCAGTACTTC
NA	TRBV19	NA	TRBJ1-1	CASSSPEGRMNTEAFF	TGTGCCAGTAGCAGCCCGGAGGGGCGAATGAACACTGAAGCTTTCTTT
NA	TRBV20-1	TRBD2	TRBJ2-3	CSASPTSGPTDTQYF	TGCAGTGCTAGTCCGACTAGCGGACCCACAGATACGCAGTATTTT
NA	TRBV10-3	TRBD1	TRBJ2-3	CAISNSNRGRNTDTQYF	TGTGCCATCAGCAACTCGAACAGGGGGCGGAACACAGATACGCAGTATTTT
NA	TRBV19	TRBD1	TRBJ1-2	CASSLPRDRRTYGYTF	TGTGCCAGTAGTCTACCCCGGGACAGGCGAACCTATGGCTACACCTTC
NA	TRBV6-2/TRBV6-3	TRBD1	TRBJ1-2	CASSYQRTGYGYTF	TGTGCCAGCAGTTACCAAAGGACAGGGTATGGCTACACCTTC
NA	TRBV2	NA	TRBJ1-2	CASRVRDIPGGYTF	TGTGCCAGCAGGGTTCGGGACATCCCCGGCGGCTACACCTTC
NA	TRBV2	TRBD1	TRBJ1-6	CASSRGRVSPLHF	TGTGCCAGCAGCAGGGGGCGGGTTTCACCCCTCCACTTT
NA	TRBV7-7	TRBD2	TRBJ2-2	CAHNWSLAGRCESTGELFF	TGTGCACACAATTGGTCGCTAGCGGGGAGGTGTGAGAGCACCGGGGAGCTGTTTTTT
NA	TRBV27	TRBD2	TRBJ2-5	CASSPIWGLAGAGETQYF	TGTGCCAGCAGTCCTATCTGGGGACTAGCGGGGGCGGGGGAGACCCAGTACTTC
NA	TRBV12-3/TRBV12-4	NA	TRBJ1-6	CASSFKSPLHF	TGTGCCAGCAGTTTTAAATCACCCCTCCACTTT
NA	TRBV27	NA	TRBJ1-6	CASSFRGDSPLHF	TGTGCCAGCAGTTTTCGAGGTGATTCACCCCTCCACTTT
NA	TRBV27	TRBD2	TRBJ2-1	CASSSPAGGLYEQFF	TGTGCCAGCAGTTCGCCCGCGGGAGGCCTCTATGAGCAGTTCTTC
NA	TRBV7-9	NA	TRBJ1-1	CAIAELNTEAFF	TGTGCCATCGCGGAGCTGAACACTGAAGCTTTCTTT
NA	TRBV28	NA	TRBJ1-5	CASTSGNQPQHF	TGTGCCAGCACGTCGGGGAATCAGCCCCAGCATTTT